This T cell receptor (beta chain) was profiled in a study of blood T cell repertoires in COVID-19 (dated by TCRdb to 2019 to 2021). Study-wide context: Samples from collaborators originated in the United States, Italy and Spain and spanned both the acute and convalescent phases of COVID-19. Where available, HLA class I and class II types were taken from metadata supplied by the sample provider and were not determined by assay-based typing. Sample metadata almost always included a de-identified subject ID, COVID-19 status, age in years and sex. The repertoires were released in a freely available public database meant as a resource for research on the immune response to SARS-CoV-2. The dataset comprised deeply sampled blood TCRbeta repertoires from subjects exposed to, actively infected with, or recovered from COVID-19. The material from the prospective study consisted of cDNA or gDNA derived from T cells, B-cell-depleted T cells, or PBMCs. The samples were drawn from two sources: the first 160 participants of the ongoing ImmuneRACE study, and over 1,000 subjects contributed by 6 global collaborators.

Remarks on this clone: The target of this receptor is not known. Base qualities are not provided; no much larger clone lies one nucleotide away.

In the prospective study, participants were roughly 18 to 90 years old, resided in 24 geographic areas of the United States, and were enrolled through a virtual design. In the prospective study, cohorts were assigned on the basis of participant-reported clinical history obtained from a screening survey and a study questionnaire. For ImmuneRACE Cohort 3, a participant was defined as recovered based on two consecutive negative NP/OP PCR tests, clearance by a healthcare professional, or resolution of symptoms. In the prospective study, whole blood, serum and a nasopharyngeal or oropharyngeal swab were collected from each participant by mobile phlebotomists. Prospective study participants could optionally give additional blood draws and questionnaires over an approximately two-month period. Prospective study blood samples were shipped either frozen or at room temperature before DNA extraction. The immunoSEQ Assay, a bias-controlled multiplex PCR, was used to amplify TCRbeta CDR3 regions from genomic DNA. Concerning the study's data processing: The number of nucleated cells in each sample was estimated from the amplification of reference gene primers within the assay. To quantify the absolute abundance of each unique TCRbeta CDR3 rearrangement, sequence reads were collapsed and filtered. For each sample, productive Simpson clonality was calculated as the square root of Simpson's diversity index over productive rearrangements. TCRdb limited this immuneACCESS table to in-frame rearrangements with V and J called. A share of clones is missing; checked studies link under half to unresolved V genes, and the rest is unexplained. Clone size and V and J calls were adopted from that table, with D and trimming inferred from the DNA. The sample has around 140,000 clones on record, approximately 87% of them singletons. In total, the top ten clones hold about 11% of the sample.

Trimming takes 6 bases from V and 2 bases from J, and the germline ends sit 11 bases apart. The CDR3 has 15 amino acids, counting the end cysteine and phenylalanine. Only CDR3 DNA remains: 45 bases, in frame from the first base. For CDR1 and CDR2, the germline V gene (reference sequence) lists MNHEY and SMNVEV. Beyond this particular receptor, the publication reports: The quantity of clinical and demographic metadata differed by source and by participant and was supplied without curation.

This clonotype was obtained from a man in his sixties who had recovered from COVID-19. Sequences were obtained from PBMCs or T cells enriched from blood (not recorded which). The chain joins TRBV27 to TRBJ1-6; the D gene cannot be resolved reliably. The nucleotide sequence reads TGTGCCAGCAGCCCTGAGTTGGCCTATAATTCACCCCTCCACTTT. Protein translation: CASSPELAYNSPLHF.